A selection of T cell receptor beta chains follows, all from one sample in a study of brain T cells in children with intractable seizures. The table came from immunoSEQ multiplex PCR; TCRdb's copy has only in-frame clones and leaves some out. Of about 340,000 clones in the sample, 93% were seen once. The material sequenced was peripheral blood, taken roughly 5 months after surgery. These receptors were obtained from a boy younger than two with tuberous sclerosis and intractable seizures. CDR3s include the opening cysteine and the closing phenylalanine or tryptophan. The D gene is left open where the match is weak. Clone size is shown for a subset of rows, as once, few, many or a class of expanded clone.

V,size,J,D,CDR3,DNA
TRBV7-6,.,TRBJ1-2,.,CASSPRGDNYGYTF,TGTGCCAGCAGCCCGCGGGGGGATAACTATGGCTACACCTTC
TRBV20-1,.,TRBJ2-1,.,CSATRNRLFF,TGCAGTGCTACACGCAATAGGCTGTTCTTC
TRBV30,.,TRBJ1-2,TRBD1,CAWSTGGRGYTF,TGTGCCTGGAGCACAGGGGGACGGGGCTACACCTTC
TRBV11-3,.,TRBJ2-5,.,CASSRVTVSNQETQYF,TGTGCCAGCAGCCGGGTGACAGTCAGCAACCAAGAGACCCAGTACTTC
TRBV18,.,TRBJ2-5,.,CASSPSTRQETQYF,TGTGCCAGCTCACCCTCGACACGCCAAGAGACCCAGTACTTC
TRBV6-5,.,TRBJ1-5,.,CASNTGRQPQHF,TGTGCCAGCAACACAGGGAGACAGCCCCAGCATTTT
TRBV6-5,.,TRBJ2-7,TRBD1,CASRVGQPSYEQYF,TGTGCCAGCAGAGTGGGACAGCCTTCCTACGAGCAGTACTTC
TRBV5-1,few,TRBJ1-1,.,CASSLEQANTEAFF,TGCGCCAGCAGCTTGGAACAGGCGAACACTGAAGCTTTCTTT
TRBV3-1/TRBV3-2,once,TRBJ2-7,TRBD2,CASSQARGPGGSYEQYF,TGTGCCAGCAGCCAAGCCCGGGGACCGGGAGGATCCTACGAGCAGTACTTC
TRBV4-2,.,TRBJ2-1,.,CASSQGGGGTVDHNEQFF,TGTGCCAGCAGCCAAGGTGGAGGGGGGACGGTGGATCACAATGAGCAGTTCTTC
TRBV19,.,TRBJ2-2,TRBD2,CASSIVRASGSSTGELFF,TGTGCCAGTAGTATAGTCCGAGCTAGCGGGAGTTCTACCGGGGAGCTGTTTTTT
TRBV10-3,once,TRBJ2-7,TRBD2,CAISESVAGEYEQYF,TGTGCCATCAGTGAGTCGGTAGCGGGGGAATACGAGCAGTACTTC
TRBV5-1,once,TRBJ1-2,TRBD1,CASSLDDRERGYTF,TGCGCCAGCAGCTTAGATGACAGGGAGAGGGGCTACACCTTC
TRBV13,.,TRBJ2-7,TRBD1,CASSYDRAEQYF,TGTGCCAGCAGCTACGACAGGGCCGAGCAGTACTTC
TRBV6-1,.,TRBJ2-7,.,CASSEFPPGTTTYEQYF,TGTGCCAGCAGTGAATTCCCCCCCGGGACAACCACCTACGAGCAGTACTTC
TRBV10-3,.,TRBJ2-3,.,CATTSPSSDTQYF,TGTGCCACCACAAGCCCTAGTTCGGATACGCAGTATTTT
TRBV29-1,.,TRBJ2-7,.,CSVLGQTYEQYF,TGCAGCGTTCTAGGACAAACCTACGAGCAGTACTTC
TRBV7-9,.,TRBJ1-3,.,CASSLWDIDSGNTIYF,TGTGCCAGCAGCTTGTGGGACATTGACTCTGGAAACACCATATATTTT
TRBV27,.,TRBJ2-6,.,CASSLWSSGGANVLTF,TGTGCCAGCAGTTTGTGGAGTTCGGGTGGGGCCAACGTCCTGACTTTC
TRBV7-2,.,TRBJ2-1,.,CASCRLDSSYNEQFF,TGTGCCAGCTGCAGACTAGACAGCTCCTACAATGAGCAGTTCTTC
TRBV30,.,TRBJ2-7,.,CAWGDQFYEQYF,TGTGCCTGGGGAGACCAATTCTACGAGCAGTACTTC
TRBV6-1,.,TRBJ1-2,.,CASSEVWALGLYGYTF,TGTGCCAGCAGTGAAGTATGGGCTTTGGGCTTATATGGCTACACCTTC
TRBV12-3/TRBV12-4,.,TRBJ1-4,TRBD1,CASWNGTDEKLFF,TGTGCCAGCTGGAATGGGACAGATGAAAAACTGTTTTTT
TRBV4-1,.,TRBJ1-2,.,CASSQVVRQYYGYTF,TGCGCCAGCAGCCAAGTGGTCCGGCAATACTATGGCTACACCTTC
TRBV6-5,.,TRBJ2-2,.,CASSYEHTGELFF,TGTGCCAGCAGTTACGAACACACCGGGGAGCTGTTTTTT
TRBV24-1,.,TRBJ2-1,TRBD2,CATSERTSGKQEQFF,TGTGCCACCAGTGAAAGGACTAGCGGAAAACAAGAGCAGTTCTTC
TRBV13,.,TRBJ2-3,.,CASSLGLDTQYF,TGTGCCAGCAGCTTAGGTTTAGATACGCAGTATTTT
TRBV4-2,.,TRBJ2-2,TRBD1,CASSTGTANTGELFF,TGTGCCAGCAGCACCGGGACAGCGAACACCGGGGAGCTGTTTTTT
TRBV13,.,TRBJ1-1,.,CASKEAGRNTEAFF,TGTGCCAGCAAGGAGGCCGGGCGGAACACTGAAGCTTTCTTT
TRBV11-2,.,TRBJ2-7,TRBD2,CASRIRLSGRAVEQYF,TGTGCCAGCAGGATAAGACTTAGCGGGAGGGCCGTCGAGCAGTACTTC
TRBV5-1,.,TRBJ2-7,TRBD1,CASSWGQGSYEQYF,TGCGCCAGCAGCTGGGGACAGGGCTCCTACGAGCAGTACTTC
TRBV6-6,.,TRBJ2-1,.,CASTGGPYNEQFF,TGTGCCAGCACGGGCGGGCCCTACAATGAGCAGTTCTTC
TRBV27,few,TRBJ2-7,TRBD2,CASSPGLAGGSYEQYF,TGTGCCAGCAGTCCAGGACTAGCGGGTGGCTCCTACGAGCAGTACTTC
TRBV29-1,once,TRBJ1-4,.,CSVDIQGRDEKLFF,TGCAGCGTTGATATCCAGGGGAGGGATGAAAAACTGTTTTTT
TRBV19,.,TRBJ2-1,TRBD2,CASNIRGGGLNEQFF,TGTGCCAGTAATATCAGGGGCGGGGGGCTCAATGAGCAGTTCTTC
TRBV2,.,TRBJ1-5,.,CASSEVAQPQHF,TGTGCCAGCAGTGAGGTCGCCCAGCCCCAGCATTTT
TRBV27,.,TRBJ1-1,.,CASSSTTMGNTEAFF,TGTGCCAGCAGTTCGACCACGATGGGAAACACTGAAGCTTTCTTT
TRBV13,.,TRBJ2-5,.,CASSDRRNTKIRETQYF,TGTGCCAGCAGCGACCGGCGCAACACGAAAATCAGGGAGACCCAGTACTTC
TRBV12-5,.,TRBJ1-1,.,CASGLRMNTEAFF,TGTGCTAGTGGTTTGAGGATGAACACTGAAGCTTTCTTT
TRBV11-3,once,TRBJ2-3,TRBD1,CASSNHRDRGKDTQYF,TGTGCCAGCAGCAATCACCGGGACAGGGGAAAAGATACGCAGTATTTT
TRBV12-3/TRBV12-4,.,TRBJ1-2,.,CASSPRTVDGYTF,TGTGCCAGCAGTCCCCGGACCGTAGATGGCTACACCTTC
TRBV5-1,.,TRBJ1-1,.,CASSSGFAEAFF,TGCGCCAGCAGCTCAGGGTTCGCTGAAGCTTTCTTT
TRBV15,once,TRBJ2-7,.,CATDRGLEGVEQYF,TGTGCCACCGACCGAGGACTTGAGGGTGTCGAGCAGTACTTC
TRBV5-6,.,TRBJ2-3,TRBD2,CASSSVAGAYTDTQYF,TGTGCCAGCAGCTCCGTAGCGGGGGCCTATACAGATACGCAGTATTTT
TRBV4-1,.,TRBJ1-4,TRBD1,CASSQDYRTGKEKLFF,TGCGCCAGCAGCCAAGACTACCGGACAGGAAAGGAAAAACTGTTTTTT
TRBV5-6,.,TRBJ2-1,TRBD2,CASSLADNEQFF,TGTGCCAGCAGTCTAGCGGACAATGAGCAGTTCTTC
TRBV9,.,TRBJ2-5,.,CASSASRGGQETQYF,TGTGCCAGCAGCGCATCCAGGGGTGGGCAAGAGACCCAGTACTTC
TRBV30,.,TRBJ2-7,TRBD2,CAWGSSGVEQYF,TGTGCCTGGGGATCTAGCGGGGTGGAGCAGTACTTC
TRBV3-1/TRBV3-2,.,TRBJ2-3,.,CASSQVTAKQERLTDTQYF,TGTGCCAGCAGCCAAGTAACTGCTAAGCAGGAGAGGCTCACAGATACGCAGTATTTT
TRBV3-1/TRBV3-2,.,TRBJ1-2,.,CASSQERRVPNYGYTF,TGTGCCAGCAGCCAAGAACGACGAGTCCCTAACTATGGCTACACCTTC
TRBV2,few,TRBJ1-3,.,CASSDRSSGNTIYF,TGTGCCAGCAGTGACAGAAGCTCTGGAAACACCATATATTTT
TRBV6-6,.,TRBJ1-5,.,CASSYAAPNNQPQHF,TGTGCCAGCAGTTACGCTGCGCCTAACAATCAGCCCCAGCATTTT
TRBV11-2,.,TRBJ2-7,TRBD2,CASSLTGLAGRYEQYF,TGTGCCAGCAGCTTAACCGGACTAGCGGGCCGCTACGAGCAGTACTTC
TRBV7-3,.,TRBJ2-1,TRBD2,CASSRLALNEQFF,TGTGCCAGCAGCCGACTAGCTTTAAATGAGCAGTTCTTC
TRBV9,.,TRBJ2-3,TRBD2,CASSSQGGGGTDTQYF,TGTGCCAGCAGCTCCCAAGGCGGCGGGGGAACAGATACGCAGTATTTT
TRBV9,.,TRBJ2-7,.,CASSLKGGAEQYF,TGTGCCAGCAGCCTCAAGGGCGGCGCCGAGCAGTACTTC
TRBV11-2,.,TRBJ2-2,.,CASSLGWLGDLYTGELFF,TGTGCCAGCAGCTTAGGGTGGTTGGGGGACCTATACACCGGGGAGCTGTTTTTT
TRBV5-6,.,TRBJ1-1,.,CASSPGYTEAFF,TGTGCCAGCAGCCCAGGGTACACTGAAGCTTTCTTT
TRBV7-2,few,TRBJ2-3,.,CASSPYADTQYF,TGTGCCAGCAGCCCCTATGCAGATACGCAGTATTTT